This passage covers 14 T cell receptor beta chains from one sample sequenced in a study of blood T cell repertoires in COVID-19. Some clones are missing from TCRdb's copy, which holds only in-frame ones; the method was immunoSEQ multiplex PCR. The sample contains around 140,000 clones, about 89% of which appear only once. The sample was PBMCs or T cells enriched from blood (not recorded which). Receptors originate from a man in his sixties who had recovered from COVID-19.

V is TRBV27 and J is TRBJ1-2; 7 positions agree with TRBD1. Germline CDR1 reads MNHEY; CDR2 reads SMNVEV (reference sequence). This CDR3 has 17 amino acids. V gave up 6 bases and J gave up 5 bases; unmatched junction bases: 18. In DNA, the CDR3 is TGTGCCAGCAGAGGGGGCTATACGCACGGATCCCGTTATGGCTACACCTTC. Amino acid sequence: CASRGGYTHGSRYGYTF.

V usage is TRBV5-6 and J usage is TRBJ1-1, with a possible D match to TRBD1 (6 bases). Germline lookup yields CDR1 SGHDT and CDR2 YYEEEE. The V end lost 4 bases, the J end lost 8 bases, and 24 bases lay between the germline ends. CDR3 size: 16 residues. This CDR3 is CASSEDRLNVGREAFF. CDR3 nucleotides: TGTGCCAGCAGCGAAGACAGGTTAAATGTGGGTAGGGAAGCTTTCTTT.

DNA for the CDR3: TGCGCCAGCAGACACACTATGACAGGGATGGGTTCACCCCTCCACTTT. It encodes CASRHTMTGMGSPLHF. V is TRBV5-1 and J is TRBJ1-6; TRBD1 agrees at 7 bases. CDR3 size: 16 residues. Per the germline V gene, CDR1 is SGHRS and CDR2 is YFSETQ. V lost 5 bases, J lost 9 bases, and 14 bases stayed unmatched.

V usage is TRBV18 and J usage is TRBJ2-7, with D possibly TRBD2 on 7 matching bases. CDR1 is KGHSH and CDR2 is LQKENI in the germline V gene. CDR3 length: 17 residues. V shed 6 bases and J shed 5 bases, with 26 bases lying between them. CDR3 DNA: TGTGCCAGCTCCCTCCGGGGGGCGGGGGCGCCGGGCCACGAGCAGTACTTC. Amino acids: CASSLRGAGAPGHEQYF.

The rearrangement joins TRBV29-1 to TRBJ1-4; 7 bases line up with TRBD1. CDR1 and CDR2 from the germline V gene are SQVTM and ANQGSEA. V lost 4 bases and J lost 0; bases outside the gene matches: 14. The CDR3 loop spans 18 amino acids. CDR3 sequence reads: CSVVSRDRHGATNEKLFF. For the CDR3, the DNA is TGCAGCGTTGTAAGTCGGGACAGACACGGAGCAACTAATGAAAAACTGTTTTTT.

The J gene is TRBJ2-7, the V gene TRBV2; D possibly corresponds to TRBD1 (5 bases). This CDR3 spans 15 amino acids. Looked up from germline, CDR1 is SNHLY and CDR2 is FYNNEI. Trimming shortened V by 7 bases and J by 4 bases, and 20 bases separated the two germline ends. CDR3 amino acids: CASIPPQGRLYEQYF. The CDR3 nucleotides are TGTGCCAGCATTCCGCCTCAGGGTCGGCTTTACGAGCAGTACTTC.

The V gene is TRBV4-1, the J gene TRBJ2-7; tentative D call: TRBD2 (5 bases). The ends were cut back, 1 base at V and 1 base at J, with 11 bases in the middle. This CDR3 contains 15 residues. Germline assignment: CDR1 MGHRA and CDR2 YSYEKL. The CDR3 DNA reads as TGCGCCAGCAGCCAAGTTTATCGGGGATCCTACGAGCAGTACTTC. Amino acids: CASSQVYRGSYEQYF.

The table lists this clone with a few counts. The chain employs TRBV7-9 and TRBJ1-4; 10 positions agree with TRBD1. Unmatched junction bases numbered 3, after V lost 4 bases and J lost 4 bases. Looked up from germline, CDR1 is SEHNR and CDR2 is FQNEAQ (reference sequence). The CDR3 loop spans 15 amino acids. CDR3 in DNA: TGTGCCAGCAGCTACGGACAGGGGGTTAATGAAAAACTGTTTTTT. Translated: CASSYGQGVNEKLFF.

The chain has TRBV15 and TRBJ2-2; 9 nucleotides match TRBD1. V gave up 3 bases and J gave up 6 bases; unmatched junction bases: 5. This CDR3 has 15 amino acids. Germline loops: CDR1 LNHNV, CDR2 YYDKDF (reference sequence). CDR3 in amino acids: CATSRDRGIAGELFF. In DNA form, the CDR3 reads TGTGCCACCAGCAGGGACAGGGGAATCGCCGGGGAGCTGTTTTTT.

Written as DNA, the CDR3 is TGTGCCAGCAGCCCCCGCTCGGAGAGCTACGAGCAGTACTTC. Its protein is CASSPRSESYEQYF. The chain links TRBV7-9 to TRBJ2-7; D uncertain. V shed 5 bases and J shed 3 bases, with 14 bases lying between them. CDR1 is SEHNR, CDR2 FQNEAQ, per germline (reference sequence). The CDR3 contains 14 residues.

The V gene is TRBV10-1, the J gene TRBJ2-3; 9 bases agree with TRBD2. CDR1 and CDR2 (germline): WNHNN, SYGVQD (reference sequence). Losses at the gene ends were 4 bases for V and 5 bases for J; bases not matched to a gene: 10. This CDR3 comprises 16 residues. CDR3 DNA sequence: TGCGCCAGCAGTGGAACCGGGACTAGCCCGAAAGATACGCAGTATTTT. Translating it yields CASSGTGTSPKDTQYF.

The V call is TRBV21-1, the J call TRBJ2-1; TRBD1 was called by the table and not checked on the DNA. TRBV21-1 is recorded as a pseudogene. The CDR3 covers 15 residues. The CDR3 protein is CASRGDRETYNEQFF. The CDR3 DNA follows: TGTGCCAGCAGGGGGGACAGGGAGACCTACAATGAGCAGTTCTTC.

The CDR3 region has the DNA TGTGCCTGGAATTACCCCGGGTTATCAACTAATGAAAAACTGTTTTTT. Its protein is CAWNYPGLSTNEKLFF. The rearrangement joins TRBV30 to TRBJ1-4; D unclear. Germline loops: CDR1 GTSNPN, CDR2 SVGIG (reference sequence). V was trimmed by 4 bases and J by 0 bases, leaving 15 bases between them. This CDR3 contains 16 residues.

The genes are TRBV28 and TRBJ2-1, with D possibly matching TRBD2 (6 bases). This CDR3 has 14 amino acids. Trimming shortened V by 7 bases and J by 6 bases, and 16 bases separated the two germline ends. Germline values: CDR1 MDHEN, CDR2 SYDVKM. CDR3 coding DNA: TGTGCCAGCATCTTAAACGGGAGTCCCAATGAGCAGTTCTTC. This codes for CASILNGSPNEQFF. Full variable domain (remainder filled in from reference TRBV28 and TRBJ2-1): DVKVTQSSRYLVKRTGEKVFLECVQDMDHENMFWYRQDPGLGLRLIYFSYDVKMKEKGDIPEGYSVSREKKERFSLILESASTNQTSMYLCASILNGSPNEQFFGPGTRLTVL.